This TCR beta chain was obtained from a study of cytomegalovirus exposure and HLA in healthy donors. Trimming took 6 bases from V and 0 from J, leaving 11 bases between them. CDR3 length: 15 amino acids. The germline gives CDR1 MDHEN, CDR2 SYDVKM. Primers included in the PCR were 60 Vbeta and 13 Jbeta primers. TCRdb's table, derived via immunoSEQ multiplex PCR, lists solely in-frame clones and lacks some. This sample yields about 190,000 clones, of which about 80% are seen a single time; roughly an eighth belongs to the top ten. This chain joins TRBV28 and TRBJ2-2; the D is unclear. Specimen: PBMCs. This receptor was obtained from a woman in her twenties or thirties in good health and CMV-seropositive. This CDR3 reads CASSHTKTNTGELFF. DNA for the CDR3: TGTGCCAGCAGCCATACTAAAACGAACACCGGGGAGCTGTTTTTT.